These T cell receptor beta chains were read from a single sample in a study of blood T cell repertoires in COVID-19. The method was immunoSEQ multiplex PCR; TCRdb's version includes in-frame clones alone and lacks a portion of them. Seen here are approximately 440,000 clones, about 90% observed once, and the top ten hold more than 0.55%. The sample taken for sequencing was PBMCs or T cells enriched from blood (not recorded which). These receptors were obtained from a man between 18 and 35 years old who had recovered from COVID-19. Each CDR3 is given with its conserved first and last residue. The D gene is left open where the match is weak. Rows give clone size only sometimes, using once, few, many, or a class for an expanded clone.

d_gene	j_gene	abundance	len	v_gene	CDR3aa	CDR3nt
.	TRBJ1-1	once	14	TRBV10-2	CASSERGGDTEAFF	TGCGCCAGCAGTGAACGGGGTGGTGACACTGAAGCTTTCTTT
TRBD1	TRBJ1-6	.	16	TRBV30	CAWSPSGTGVNSPLHF	TGTGCCTGGAGTCCCTCTGGGACAGGGGTTAACTCACCCCTCCACTTT
.	TRBJ2-1	.	17	TRBV9	CASSQNRSYRSYNEQFF	TGTGCCAGCAGCCAAAACAGGTCTTACCGCTCCTACAATGAGCAGTTCTTC
TRBD2	TRBJ2-1	.	14	TRBV6-5	CASSSMREYNEQFF	TGTGCCAGCAGCTCGATGCGGGAGTACAATGAGCAGTTCTTC
.	TRBJ1-6	.	13	TRBV19	CASMKQDGSPLHF	TGTGCCAGTATGAAACAGGATGGTTCACCCCTCCACTTT
TRBD1	TRBJ1-3	once	14	TRBV30	CAWSVQGGRNTIYF	TGTGCCTGGAGTGTACAGGGGGGCCGAAACACCATATATTTT
TRBD1	TRBJ2-6	.	20	TRBV30	CAWKLSIWDRASSGANVLTF	TGTGCCTGGAAACTGTCGATCTGGGACAGGGCCAGCTCTGGGGCCAACGTCCTGACTTTC
TRBD1	TRBJ1-1	.	16	TRBV11-1	CASKPRTGSMNTEAFF	TGTGCCAGCAAGCCCCGGACAGGTTCCATGAACACTGAAGCTTTCTTT
.	TRBJ1-6	.	13	TRBV5-1	CASSLETRPPLHF	TGCGCCAGCAGCTTGGAGACGAGGCCACCCCTCCACTTT
.	TRBJ2-1	.	15	TRBV7-2	CASSSGGRGADEQFF	TGTGCCAGCAGCTCCGGGGGTAGGGGTGCGGATGAGCAGTTCTTC
.	TRBJ1-4	.	15	TRBV15	CATSRDGRVGEKLFF	TGTGCCACCAGCAGAGATGGCAGGGTTGGTGAAAAACTGTTTTTT
TRBD1	TRBJ1-3	.	15	TRBV27	CASRPGTGTGNTIYF	TGTGCCAGCCGCCCAGGGACAGGGACTGGAAACACCATATATTTT
.	TRBJ2-3	.	13	TRBV3-1/TRBV3-2	CASSLSSADTQYF	TGTGCCAGCAGCCTATCTAGCGCGGATACGCAGTATTTT
.	TRBJ2-1	.	10	TRBV4-1	CASSADEQFF	TGCGCCAGCTCTGCGGATGAGCAGTTCTTC
.	TRBJ2-1	.	15	TRBV27	CASSLSYRGYNEQFF	TGTGCCAGCAGTTTATCGTACCGGGGATACAATGAGCAGTTCTTC
.	TRBJ1-5	once	15	TRBV6-5	CASQSGRDSNQPQHF	TGTGCCAGCCAGTCGGGGAGGGACAGCAATCAGCCCCAGCATTTT
.	TRBJ2-2	.	12	TRBV14	CASSQDMGELFF	TGTGCCAGCAGCCAAGACATGGGGGAGCTGTTTTTT
TRBD1	TRBJ1-1	.	15	TRBV3-1/TRBV3-2	CASSDPDREGTEAFF	TGTGCCAGCAGCGACCCAGACAGGGAAGGGACTGAAGCTTTCTTT
TRBD1	TRBJ1-4	once	14	TRBV11-2	CASSPQTGGEKLFF	TGTGCCAGCAGCCCTCAAACAGGGGGTGAAAAACTGTTTTTT
.	TRBJ1-1	.	16	TRBV5-1	CASSTQPGQKNTEAFF	TGCGCCAGCAGCACACAACCGGGACAAAAGAACACTGAAGCTTTCTTT
TRBD1	TRBJ2-7	.	14	TRBV13	CASSPRTGVYEQYF	TGTGCCAGCAGCCCGCGGACAGGCGTATACGAGCAGTACTTC
.	TRBJ2-7	once	13	TRBV5-6	CASSSDTTYEQYF	TGTGCCAGCAGTTCGGACACCACTTACGAGCAGTACTTC
.	TRBJ2-1	.	17	TRBV18	CASSPPVGGSSYNEQFF	TGTGCCAGCTCACCCCCGGTCGGGGGAAGCTCCTACAATGAGCAGTTCTTC
TRBD1	TRBJ1-1	.	17	TRBV11-2	CASRQPGTGASNTEAFF	TGTGCCAGCAGACAGCCCGGGACAGGGGCGTCGAACACTGAAGCTTTCTTT
TRBD1	TRBJ2-7	.	15	TRBV5-1	CASSSTGTGAYEQYF	TGCGCCAGCAGTTCCACCGGGACAGGGGCCTACGAGCAGTACTTC
.	TRBJ1-1	.	12	TRBV5-1	CASRGVNTEAFF	TGCGCCAGCAGAGGGGTTAACACTGAAGCTTTCTTT
TRBD1	TRBJ1-1	.	15	TRBV27	CASRSNRGIVTEAFF	TGTGCCAGCAGATCGAACAGGGGGATTGTGACTGAAGCTTTCTTT
.	TRBJ1-4	once	13	TRBV19	CASSITGNEKLFF	TGTGCCAGTAGTATTACGGGGAATGAAAAACTGTTTTTT
.	TRBJ2-1	.	15	TRBV11-3	CASSLVERPYNEQFF	TGTGCCAGCAGCTTAGTCGAGCGGCCTTACAATGAGCAGTTCTTC